This T cell receptor (beta chain) was recorded in a study of human T cells and chemical hapten exposure. Study-wide results and limits: Donors, who had alopecia, may show an immune response that differs from healthy people's. TCRs above 1 in 1000 frequency did not change with DPC sensitization.

MiXCR was run by TCRdb on the RACE reads, yielding one entry per CDR3 protein. The sample comprises around 300,000 distinct CDR3 sequences, roughly 7.4% of which are singletons, and more than 0.95% rests with the top ten. Indicated time point: pre-sensitization, week 0. The treatment is: therapeutic diphenylcyclopropenone sensitization with weekly scalp DPC. Germline lookup yields CDR1 LGHNA and CDR2 YNFKEQ. V dropped 1 base and J dropped 5 bases, with 15 bases sitting between them. This CDR3 comprises 15 residues. This clonotype came up many times. Its antigen remains unknown. Here the sequenced sample was whole blood, taken in connection with sensitization to the hapten diphenylcyclopropenone (DPC). The origin of this receptor is a man between 18 and 29 years old with alopecia areata. Some clones in this sample may be carry-over from other donors' samples. This chain links TRBV4-2 with TRBJ2-7, with D possibly being TRBD1 or TRBD2 (5 bases each). CDR3 sequence reads: CASSQGGPASNEQYF. CDR3 DNA sequence: TGTGCCAGCAGCCAAGGGGGCCCGGCTAGCAACGAGCAGTACTTC.